This entry lists 28 T cell receptor beta chains sequenced from one sample in a study of early stage breast cancer tumors. Sequenced by immunoSEQ multiplex PCR; TCRdb stores in-frame clones only, minus some. The data contain fewer than 50,000 clones, over 60% of them singletons. Source material: blood. The receptors were gathered from a person aged 50-59 years with breast cancer.

The rearrangement uses TRBV5-1 and TRBJ2-1, with D perhaps TRBD1 (6 bases). Germline loops: CDR1 SGHRS, CDR2 YFSETQ. CDR3 length: 13 amino acids. With 2 bases removed from V and 7 bases from J, the gap between germline ends came to 10 bases. The CDR3 reads CASSLLRGNEQFF. The DNA for the CDR3 is TGCGCCAGCAGCTTACTAAGGGGGAATGAGCAGTTCTTC.

The chain couples TRBV5-1 to TRBJ2-5; D perhaps matches TRBD2 (5 bases). Deletions cut 4 bases from V and 4 bases from J, with 11 bases between. This CDR3 is 13 amino acids long. Germline V gene data show CDR1 as SGHRS and CDR2 as YFSETQ. The CDR3 DNA reads TGCGCCAGCAGCGTTGGACTCCTAGAGACCCAGTACTTC. As protein: CASSVGLLETQYF.

The V call is TRBV6-5, the J call TRBJ1-2; 7 nucleotides align to TRBD1. Losses at the gene ends were 0 bases for V and 8 bases for J; bases not matched to a gene: 6. CDR1 is MNHEY and CDR2 is SVGAGI in the germline V gene. This CDR3 is 14 amino acids long. CDR3 coding DNA: TGTGCCAGCAGTTACTCGAACAGGGGTTACGGCTACACCTTC. This encodes CASSYSNRGYGYTF.

CDR3: CAWDRDSSTNEKLFF. The CDR3 DNA sequence: TGTGCCTGGGACAGAGACTCCTCAACTAATGAAAAACTGTTTTTT. The chain has TRBV30 and TRBJ1-4; possibly TRBD1 for D (5 bases). Germline CDR1 GTSNPN, CDR2 SVGIG (reference sequence). Trimming pared 5 bases from V and 0 bases from J, leaving 13 bases between. The CDR3 runs 15 residues. The full variable domain, rest sourced from reference TRBV30 and TRBJ1-4, is SQTIHQWPATLVQPVGSPLSLECTVEGTSNPNLYWYRQAAGRGLQLLFYSVGIGQISSEVPQNLSASRPQDRQFILSSKKLLLSDSGFYLCAWDRDSSTNEKLFFGSGTQLSVL.

The rearrangement uses TRBV4-2 and TRBJ1-1; 12 positions match TRBD1. The CDR3 has 16 amino acids. After removal of 1 base from V and 4 bases from J, the junction contained 4 bases not matched to a gene. Germline V gene lookup returns CDR1 LGHNA and CDR2 YNFKEQ. CDR3 nucleotides: TGTGCCAGCAGCCAAGGGGACAGGGGGCGCGTCACTGAAGCTTTCTTT. Its translation: CASSQGDRGRVTEAFF.

The chain employs TRBV4-1 and TRBJ2-7; 9 bases map to TRBD2. Germline loops: CDR1 MGHRA, CDR2 YSYEKL. There are 16 residues in the CDR3. Trimming cost V 2 bases and J 0 bases; bases outside gene matches: 5. The CDR3 sequence: CASSQRLAEISYEQYF. The CDR3 coding sequence is TGCGCCAGCAGCCAAAGACTAGCGGAGATCTCCTACGAGCAGTACTTC.

The CDR3 DNA is TGTGCCAGCAGGTCCGGGACAGGCTTTTTCTACGAGCAGTACTTC. It codes for CASRSGTGFFYEQYF. The V call is TRBV5-6, the J call TRBJ2-7; 8 bases line up with TRBD1. J gave up 3 bases and V 5 bases, and 10 bases lay outside the gene matches. Germline-derived CDR1 and CDR2 are SGHDT and YYEEEE. The CDR3 is made up of 15 amino acids.

The gene calls are TRBV4-2 and TRBJ1-3, with TRBD1 identical over 7 bases. The germline gives CDR1 LGHNA, CDR2 YNFKEQ. With V trimmed by 4 bases and J by 3 bases, 3 bases remained unmatched. The CDR3 loop spans 14 amino acids. The CDR3 DNA reads TGTGCCAGCAGCCCAGGACAGGTTGGAAACACCATATATTTT. This translates into CASSPGQVGNTIYF.

A single count supports this clone. The rearrangement uses TRBV7-9 and TRBJ1-1, with D possibly matching TRBD1 (6 bases). Germline CDR1 reads SEHNR; CDR2 reads FQNEAQ (reference sequence). Trimming removed 8 bases from V and 2 bases from J, with 15 bases in between. CDR3 length: 14 amino acids. The CDR3 DNA follows: TGTGCCAGCCCAGCAACAGGGCTAAACACTGAAGCTTTCTTT. This codes for CASPATGLNTEAFF.

This clone was detected only once. This chain links TRBV5-8 with TRBJ2-7; 16 bases are a match to TRBD2. V lost 3 bases to trimming and J lost 4 bases; unmatched junction nucleotides: 10. The CDR3 totals 18 residues. CDR1 is SGHTS, CDR2 YDEGEE, per germline. The DNA of the CDR3 is TGTGCCAGCAGCTCGGGGACTAGCGGGAGGGCCGGTGGGTACGAGCAGTACTTC. Amino acid sequence: CASSSGTSGRAGGYEQYF.

The J gene is TRBJ2-4, the V gene TRBV5-6; 8 bases are a match to TRBD1. In germline, CDR1 is SGHDT, CDR2 YYEEEE. The CDR3 runs 13 residues. V trimming: 3 bases; J trimming: 9 bases; junction bases outside the gene matches: 5. In DNA, the CDR3 is TGTGCCAGCAGCTGGGCCGGGACAGGCATTCAGTACTTC. Translation: CASSWAGTGIQYF. The variable domain in full, with the rest retrieved from reference TRBV5-6 and TRBJ2-4, is DAGVTQSPTHLIKTRGQQVTLRCSPKSGHDTVSWYQQALGQGPQFIFQYYEEEERQRGNFPDRFSGHQFPNYSSELNVNALLLGDSALYLCASSWAGTGIQYFGAGTRLSVL.

The chain joins TRBV4-1 to TRBJ2-2; D is ambiguous. Germline-derived CDR1 and CDR2 are MGHRA and YSYEKL. Trimming removed 2 bases at V and 6 bases at J, with 13 bases between. The length of the CDR3 is 15 residues. In DNA, the CDR3 is TGCGCCAGCAGCCAACGTTACCTAAGTTCCGGGGAGCTGTTTTTT. As protein: CASSQRYLSSGELFF.

The V and J genes are TRBV27 and TRBJ2-7; 9 bases align to TRBD1. CDR3 length: 13 amino acids. J was trimmed by 3 bases and V by 5 bases; bases with no gene match: 2. The V gene's germline CDR1 is MNHEY and CDR2 SMNVEV (reference sequence). The CDR3 region is CASSRQGVYEQYF. DNA for the CDR3: TGTGCCAGCAGTAGACAGGGGGTCTACGAGCAGTACTTC.

This chain uses TRBV18 with TRBJ2-1; 8 bases map to TRBD1. Unmatched junction bases numbered 2, after V lost 1 base and J lost 3 bases. The length of the CDR3 is 15 residues. Germline-derived CDR1 and CDR2 are KGHSH and LQKENI. The CDR3 region has the DNA TGTGCCAGCTCACCACTGGGGACAGGCTACAATGAGCAGTTCTTC. It codes for CASSPLGTGYNEQFF. Full variable domain (remainder filled in from reference TRBV18 and TRBJ2-1): NAGVMQNPRHLVRRRGQEARLRCSPMKGHSHVYWYRQLPEEGLKFMVYLQKENIIDESGMPKERFSAEFPKEGPSILRIQQVVRGDSAAYFCASSPLGTGYNEQFFGPGTRLTVL.

This clone was seen only a few times. V and J are TRBV2 and TRBJ1-3; maybe TRBD1 (5 bases). The CDR3 spans 14 residues. V lost 4 bases, J lost 3 bases, and 10 bases lay in between. CDR1 is SNHLY, CDR2 FYNNEI, per germline. CDR3: CASSVADSGNTIYF. The CDR3 region has the DNA TGTGCCAGCAGTGTAGCTGACAGTGGAAACACCATATATTTT. Full variable domain (missing parts from reference TRBV2 and TRBJ1-3): EPEVTQTPSHQVTQMGQEVILRCVPISNHLYFYWYRQILGQKVEFLVSFYNNEISEKSEIFDDQFSVERPDGSNFTLKIRSTKLEDSAMYFCASSVADSGNTIYFGEGSWLTVV.

The V and J genes are TRBV6-5 and TRBJ2-5, with TRBD1 matching 9 bases. The V segment lost 2 bases and the J segment 5 bases; nucleotides outside the gene matches: 6. CDR1 is MNHEY and CDR2 is SVGAGI in the germline V gene. The CDR3 runs to 15 residues. CDR3 region: CASSYPGQGSETQYF. In DNA, the CDR3 is TGTGCCAGCAGTTACCCGGGACAGGGAAGTGAGACCCAGTACTTC.

The chain carries TRBV9 and TRBJ1-3, with D possibly matching TRBD1 (6 bases). With 7 bases removed from V and 0 bases from J, the gap between germline ends came to 14 bases. CDR3 length: 15 amino acids. The germline V gene encodes CDR1 SGDLS and CDR2 YYNGEE. CDR3 sequence: CASGAGAGSGNTIYF. The CDR3 coding sequence is TGTGCCAGCGGGGCGGGGGCAGGCTCTGGAAACACCATATATTTT.

The rearrangement links TRBV19 to TRBJ1-1, with 8 bases lining up with TRBD1. With 5 bases clipped from V and 3 bases from J, the junction kept 2 bases outside the gene matches. The germline V gene encodes CDR1 LNHDA and CDR2 SQIVND (reference sequence). CDR3 length: 13 residues. In DNA, the CDR3 is TGTGCCAGTAGTTTACAGGGGGACACTGAAGCTTTCTTT. Protein: CASSLQGDTEAFF.

The V and J genes are TRBV4-1 and TRBJ2-2, with 14 bases aligning to TRBD2. The CDR3 is made up of 18 amino acids. The germline CDR1 and CDR2 sequences are MGHRA and YSYEKL. V was clipped by 6 bases and J by 5 bases; unmatched bases: 11. The CDR3, as DNA: TGCGCCAGCAGACCGGGACTAGCGGGAGTTCATGGGACCGGGGAGCTGTTTTTT. Its translation is CASRPGLAGVHGTGELFF.

The CDR3 region has the DNA TGTGCCAGCTTAGAGACCCTCGGGGACAATGAGCAGTTCTTC. This codes for CASLETLGDNEQFF. The chain employs TRBV5-4 and TRBJ2-1, with a weak D call TRBD2 (5 bases). Germline V gene data show CDR1 as SGHNT and CDR2 as YYREEE (reference sequence). V was pared by 7 bases and J by 5 bases, with 16 bases between. The CDR3 consists of 14 residues.

The J gene is TRBJ2-4, the V gene TRBV5-6, with 8 nucleotides matching TRBD2. In germline, CDR1 is SGHDT, CDR2 YYEEEE. V gave up 0 bases and J gave up 3 bases; unmatched junction bases: 5. The CDR3 covers 16 residues. CDR3 in amino acids: CASSLAAGGGKNIQYF. The CDR3, as DNA: TGTGCCAGCAGCTTGGCCGCGGGGGGCGGCAAAAACATTCAGTACTTC.

CDR3 sequence: CASSVTPTAYEQYF. The CDR3, as DNA: TGTGCCAGCAGCGTCACCCCGACTGCCTACGAGCAGTACTTC. This chain connects TRBV9 to TRBJ2-7, with D uncertain. V lost 2 bases, J lost 2 bases, and 11 bases lay in between. Germline CDR1 reads SGDLS; CDR2 reads YYNGEE. The CDR3 extends over 14 amino acids.

The chain recombines TRBV7-2 with TRBJ2-3; no clear D. Germline CDR1 is SGHTA and CDR2 is FQGNSA. CDR3 length: 13 amino acids. The V and J ends lost 2 bases and 5 bases respectively, with 8 bases between them. The CDR3 region has the DNA TGTGCCAGCAGCTTAAGCCGCTTAGATACGCAGTATTTT. Its translation: CASSLSRLDTQYF. The full variable domain, with the rest looked up from reference TRBV7-2 and TRBJ2-3, is GAGVSQSPSNKVTEKGKDVELRCDPISGHTALYWYRQSLGQGLEFLIYFQGNSAPDKSGLPSDRFSAERTGGSVSTLTIQRTQQEDSAVYLCASSLSRLDTQYFGPGTRLTVL.

The genes are TRBV28 and TRBJ2-7, with 10 bases that match TRBD2. V lost 5 bases to trimming and J lost 1 base; unmatched junction nucleotides: 2. This CDR3 contains 14 residues. Germline lookup yields CDR1 MDHEN and CDR2 SYDVKM. The CDR3: CASSASGSSYEQYF. In DNA, the CDR3 is TGTGCCAGCAGTGCTAGCGGGAGTTCCTACGAGCAGTACTTC.

This clone was recorded a few times. The chain joins TRBV7-2 to TRBJ2-5; TRBD2 aligns across 14 bases. In germline, CDR1 is SGHTA, CDR2 FQGNSA. V shed 3 bases, J shed 4 bases, and the junction held 1 base outside the gene matches. CDR3 size: 15 residues. CDR3 residues: CASSLTSGGAETQYF. The CDR3 DNA reads as TGTGCCAGCAGCTTGACTAGCGGGGGGGCAGAGACCCAGTACTTC.

The V gene is TRBV5-1, the J gene TRBJ2-1; D ambiguous. Trimming took off 0 bases at V and 6 bases at J, with 7 bases between the two ends. The CDR3 spans 13 residues. Germline values: CDR1 SGHRS, CDR2 YFSETQ. Here the CDR3 reads CASSLVLANEQFF. CDR3 sequence (DNA): TGCGCCAGCAGCTTGGTTTTGGCCAATGAGCAGTTCTTC.

The chain couples TRBV6-6 to TRBJ1-2; 7 nucleotides align to TRBD1. This CDR3 spans 15 amino acids. V lost 5 bases, J lost 0 bases, and 6 bases stayed unmatched. CDR1 MNHNY and CDR2 SVGAGI come from the germline V gene (reference sequence). CDR3 DNA sequence: TGTGCCAGCAGTCCCCGGGACAGACCTAACTATGGCTACACCTTC. It encodes CASSPRDRPNYGYTF.

V and J are TRBV7-9 and TRBJ2-1; D may be TRBD2 (5 bases). CDR3 length: 15 residues. The germline V gene has CDR1 SEHNR and CDR2 FQNEAQ (reference sequence). V was pared by 0 bases and J by 6 bases, with 12 bases between. The CDR3 coding sequence is TGTGCCAGCAGCTTAGCGAATACTAGAGGCAATGAGCAGTTCTTC. Translating it yields CASSLANTRGNEQFF.